The rows below give T cell receptor beta chains drawn from one sample of a study of identical twins. TCRdb recomputed calls from the 5' RACE reads with MiXCR, one row per CDR3 protein. The data show some 500,000 distinct CDR3 sequences, about 20% seen once. In addition, the sample was reused for a study of T cells expressing NK-cell markers.

The sample consisted of CD4+ T cells sorted from blood. The receptors originated from a woman under 30 in good health. Both conserved end residues are part of each CDR3. Each record gives: V gene, J gene, CDR3 protein.

>TRBV2|TRBJ1-1
CASNANTEAFF
>TRBV30|TRBJ2-1
CAWSVWLGPYNEQFF
>TRBV20-1|TRBJ2-1
CSARGPLAGSYNEQFF
>TRBV7-2|TRBJ2-1
CASSLGGALVEEFF
>TRBV5-1|TRBJ2-3
CASSGGRPTDTQYF
>TRBV25-1|TRBJ1-4
CASSSGRGNEKLFF
>TRBV6-2/TRBV6-3|TRBJ1-2
CASRPRHRGQNYGYTF
>TRBV4-2|TRBJ2-5
CASSRIGTSGGLQETQYF
>TRBV9|TRBJ2-7
CASSAPGLAGGREQYF
>TRBV12-3/TRBV12-4|TRBJ1-2
CASSLLGSNGYTF
>TRBV6-1|TRBJ1-5
CASSGRVSNQPQHF
>TRBV20-1|TRBJ2-1
CSARERGLYNEQFF
>TRBV29-1|TRBJ1-3
CSVGQGPGTIYF
>TRBV2|TRBJ1-6
CASSENGEVGSPLHF
>TRBV4-2|TRBJ1-1
CASSPITENTEAFF
>TRBV10-3|TRBJ1-1
CAISEYYTEAFF
>TRBV20-1|TRBJ2-7
CSARDPGEGDEQYF
>TRBV7-9|TRBJ2-3
CASISGQGSLTQYF
>TRBV10-3|TRBJ2-1
CAISDTSGRARVDEQFF
>TRBV7-3|TRBJ2-3
CASSLRFSGGGHNDTQYF
>TRBV12-3/TRBV12-4|TRBJ1-5
CASSEQGDGNQPQHF
>TRBV4-3|TRBJ2-3
CASSQGLSGGRFADTQYF
>TRBV20-1|TRBJ1-6
CSAVDSANSPLHF
>TRBV7-2|TRBJ2-7
CASSLRQGAENEQYF
>TRBV6-5|TRBJ2-1
CASSYKGGGLAYERFF
>TRBV12-3/TRBV12-4|TRBJ2-5
CASSIYRQETQYF
>TRBV20-1|TRBJ2-1
CSAPITFNEQFF
>TRBV6-1|TRBJ1-1
CASNRVPNTEAFF
>TRBV10-2|TRBJ1-5
CASSGPPGQPQHF
>TRBV20-1|TRBJ2-5
CSGSDSGGSETQYF
>TRBV7-8|TRBJ2-2
CASSLGRDNTGELFF
>TRBV20-1|TRBJ2-1
CSARGLAGVSEQFF
>TRBV6-6|TRBJ2-3
CASSYSFTDTQYF
>TRBV20-1|TRBJ2-5
CSAREGTGDETQYF
>TRBV20-1|TRBJ2-1
CSARSGTSNNEQFF
>TRBV28|TRBJ2-5
CASSLFTRETQYF
>TRBV20-1|TRBJ2-7
CSVGSGRFYEQYF
>TRBV21-1|TRBJ2-3
CASKGQGPRDTQYF
>TRBV7-2|TRBJ2-7
CASSSIQASYEQYF
>TRBV20-1|TRBJ2-3
CSARDGTHTQYF
>TRBV12-3/TRBV12-4|TRBJ1-5
CASSPWSGHNQPQHF
>TRBV9|TRBJ1-1
CASSASRGGTEAFF
>TRBV20-1|TRBJ2-5
CSARGYQETQYF
>TRBV4-2|TRBJ2-3
CASSQDQGGSTDTQYF
>TRBV29-1|TRBJ2-1
CSVEDNSSGDQEFF
>TRBV20-1|TRBJ2-5
CSARSGGQLGETQYF
>TRBV6-1|TRBJ1-2
CASSPTGTGGYTF
>TRBV7-7|TRBJ2-1
CASSRTGTISSYNEQFF
>TRBV7-9|TRBJ1-1
CASSRGYNPEAFF
>TRBV5-1|TRBJ2-7
CASSLGGLAEYEQYF
>TRBV12-3/TRBV12-4|TRBJ2-7
CASSRTDRGQYF